The 23 T cell receptor beta chains below come from one sample, sequenced in a study of cytomegalovirus exposure and HLA in healthy donors. PCR was performed using 60 Vbeta and 13 Jbeta primers. Clones were sequenced by immunoSEQ multiplex PCR, and TCRdb holds only the in-frame ones, with some missing. Among some 110,000 clones listed, over 60% were seen once. Source material: PBMCs. These receptors were obtained from a woman in her sixties in good health and CMV-seropositive.

This clone has only one observation. V and J are TRBV6-5 and TRBJ1-2; D is perhaps TRBD1 (5 bases). Trimming stripped 7 bases from V and 2 bases from J, with 17 bases between. This CDR3 is 15 amino acids long. Germline V gene lookup returns CDR1 MNHEY and CDR2 SVGAGI. The CDR3 is CASTGWGNQNYGYTF. The CDR3 DNA follows: TGTGCCAGCACAGGGTGGGGCAACCAGAACTATGGCTACACCTTC.

This clone was recorded only once. The chain employs TRBV9 and TRBJ1-2; the match to TRBD1 covers 9 bases. The CDR3 spans 15 residues. Germline-derived CDR1 and CDR2 are SGDLS and YYNGEE. With V trimmed by 4 bases and J by 7 bases, 11 bases remained unmatched. The CDR3 region has the DNA TGTGCCAGCAGCCCCCGACAGGGGGGTCTGTTTGGCTACACCTTC. Translated: CASSPRQGGLFGYTF.

This rearrangement joins TRBV4-2 to TRBJ2-3; 8 bases line up with TRBD2. In germline, CDR1 is LGHNA, CDR2 YNFKEQ. This CDR3 comprises 14 residues. The V segment lost 5 bases and the J segment 1 base; nucleotides outside the gene matches: 2. The CDR3 region has the DNA TGTGCCAGCAGCGAACTAGCGGGCACAGATACGCAGTATTTT. It specifies CASSELAGTDTQYF.

The V and J genes are TRBV19 and TRBJ1-1; D not certain. The germline V gene encodes CDR1 LNHDA and CDR2 SQIVND (reference sequence). This CDR3 region has 15 residues. V lost 3 bases, J lost 2 bases, and 13 bases lay in between. In nucleotides, the CDR3 is TGTGCCAGTAGTATCGATAAGAGGTCTAACACTGAAGCTTTCTTT. It yields the protein CASSIDKRSNTEAFF. The variable domain in full, with the rest retrieved from reference TRBV19 and TRBJ1-1, is DGGITQSPKYLFRKEGQNVTLSCEQNLNHDAMYWYRQDPGQGLRLIYYSQIVNDFQKGDIAEGYSVSREKKESFPLTVTSAQKNPTAFYLCASSIDKRSNTEAFFGQGTRLTVV.

This clone was observed a single time. This chain connects TRBV27 to TRBJ2-4, with TRBD1 identical over 9 bases. J gave up 1 base and V 6 bases, and 13 bases lay outside the gene matches. This CDR3 region has 18 residues. Germline V CDR1 and CDR2: MNHEY, SMNVEV (reference sequence). The CDR3 DNA follows: TGTGCCAGCAGCCCCGGGACAGGGAGCAAATATGCCAAAAACATTCAGTACTTC. Its protein is CASSPGTGSKYAKNIQYF.

CDR3: CASSLGRGGSITGELFF. CDR3 nucleotide sequence: TGTGCCAGCAGCTTAGGACGGGGGGGCAGTATCACCGGGGAGCTGTTTTTT. J is TRBJ2-2 and V is TRBV7-7; 8 nucleotides line up with TRBD2. CDR1 and CDR2 from the germline V gene are SSHAT and FNYEAQ (reference sequence). With 1 base clipped from V and 4 bases from J, the junction kept 8 bases outside the gene matches. The CDR3 runs to 17 residues. The entire variable domain, with the rest obtained from reference TRBV7-7 and TRBJ2-2, is as follows: GAGVSQSPRYKVTKRGQDVTLRCDPISSHATLYWYQQALGQGPEFLTYFNYEAQPDKSGLPSDRFSAERPEGSISTLTIQRTEQRDSAMYRCASSLGRGGSITGELFFGEGSRLTVL.

The V gene is TRBV9, the J gene TRBJ1-1; no reliable D call. The CDR3 loop spans 13 amino acids. V lost 0 bases and J 4 bases, leaving 7 bases between the germline ends. Germline lookup yields CDR1 SGDLS and CDR2 YYNGEE. The chain's CDR3 is CASSVAPGTEAFF. DNA of the CDR3: TGTGCCAGCAGCGTAGCTCCAGGCACTGAAGCTTTCTTT.

The rearrangement uses TRBV7-9 and TRBJ2-7; 8 nucleotides line up with TRBD2. Germline assignment: CDR1 SEHNR and CDR2 FQNEAQ (reference sequence). The CDR3 consists of 15 residues. V was pared by 5 bases and J by 5 bases, with 11 bases of the junction left unmatched. CDR3 nucleotide sequence: TGTGCCAGCAGCCCCCCCGGGACTAGATCCCACGAGCAGTACTTC. It codes for CASSPPGTRSHEQYF.

This chain links TRBV7-2 with TRBJ1-2, with TRBD1 identical over 7 bases. Trimming took 5 bases from V and 6 from J; bases not matched to a gene: 9. The CDR3 totals 14 residues. Germline CDR1 is SGHTA and CDR2 is FQGNSA. CDR3 loop: CASSPRQGRDGYTF. The CDR3 nucleotides are TGTGCCAGCAGCCCTCGACAGGGTCGAGATGGCTACACCTTC.

The chain uses TRBV4-2 and TRBJ1-2; 7 bases are shared with TRBD1. After removal of 5 bases from V and 3 bases from J, the junction contained 12 bases not matched to a gene. The CDR3 contains 16 residues. Germline lookup yields CDR1 LGHNA and CDR2 YNFKEQ. The CDR3 DNA follows: TGTGCCAGCAGCTTCATCGACAAAGACAGGGACTATGGCTACACCTTC. Its translation: CASSFIDKDRDYGYTF.

CDR3 residues: CASSLWGVPNSYNEQFF. Here the CDR3 DNA reads TGTGCCAGCAGTTTGTGGGGGGTCCCTAATTCCTACAATGAGCAGTTCTTC. The gene calls are TRBV27 and TRBJ2-1; D might be TRBD2 (6 bases). There are 17 residues in the CDR3. CDR1 and CDR2 (germline): MNHEY, SMNVEV (reference sequence). V shed 3 bases and J shed 1 base, with 16 bases lying between them.

In its sample, this clone was seen once. One junction end does not reproduce the germline sequence, and a read error may be involved. V is TRBV28 and J is TRBJ1-1, with 8 positions matching TRBD1. In germline, CDR1 is MDHEN, CDR2 SYDVKM. The CDR3 loop spans 11 amino acids. CDR3 DNA: TGTGCCAGCAGTTTACGGGACAGGTTACAATTT. Translating gives CASSLRDRLQF.

The chain employs TRBV2 and TRBJ1-2; D is possibly TRBD1 (5 bases). The germline gives CDR1 SNHLY, CDR2 FYNNEI. The length of the CDR3 is 16 residues. V was trimmed by 7 bases and J by 8 bases, leaving 26 bases between them. CDR3 region: CASTQGGAYLSYGYTF. The CDR3 region has the DNA TGTGCCAGCACCCAGGGAGGGGCATATCTATCTTACGGCTACACCTTC.

The gene calls are TRBV19 and TRBJ2-7; TRBD1 matches 7 bases. V dropped 5 bases and J dropped 6; count of bases not matched to a gene: 7. The CDR3 totals 13 residues. The germline CDR1 and CDR2 sequences are LNHDA and SQIVND (reference sequence). The CDR3 reads CASSVPTGLEQYF. CDR3 nucleotide sequence: TGTGCCAGTAGTGTACCGACAGGGCTCGAGCAGTACTTC. The full variable domain, in which reference TRBV19 and TRBJ2-7 provide the parts outside the CDR3, is DGGITQSPKYLFRKEGQNVTLSCEQNLNHDAMYWYRQDPGQGLRLIYYSQIVNDFQKGDIAEGYSVSREKKESFPLTVTSAQKNPTAFYLCASSVPTGLEQYFGPGTRLTVT.

The chain employs TRBV4-3 and TRBJ2-3; the match to TRBD2 covers 9 bases. The CDR3 runs 17 residues. The trim removed 0 bases at V and 3 bases at J, leaving 7 bases unmatched. Per the germline V gene, CDR1 is LGHNA and CDR2 is YSLEER. The DNA of the CDR3 is TGCGCCAGCAGCCAAGATCCTGCGGGAGGGCGAACAGATACGCAGTATTTT. Translated: CASSQDPAGGRTDTQYF.

The chain links TRBV5-5 to TRBJ1-4, with D tentatively TRBD1 (5 bases). CDR1 SGHKS and CDR2 YYEKEE come from the germline V gene (reference sequence). CDR3 length equals 13 residues. The V and J ends lost 4 bases and 10 bases respectively, with 14 bases between them. The CDR3 DNA is TGTGCCAGCAGCCAACCAGGGTCGGGAAAACTGTTTTTT. It specifies CASSQPGSGKLFF.

This clone was observed once. The CDR3 sequence is CSVASNEKLFF. Here the CDR3 DNA reads TGCAGCGTTGCGTCCAATGAAAAACTGTTTTTT. This chain joins TRBV29-1 and TRBJ1-4, with unresolved D. The germline CDR1 and CDR2 sequences are SQVTM and ANQGSEA. V was cut by 4 bases and J by 5 bases, with 5 bases left in between. CDR3 length: 11 residues.

The chain links TRBV5-4 to TRBJ2-5; 11 bases are a match to TRBD2. The last part of the DNA fits TRBJ2-7 better; the J call may be wrong. CDR1 and CDR2 (germline): SGHNT, YYREEE (reference sequence). The CDR3 is 15 residues long. Here the CDR3 reads CASSSTSGGSYEQYF. CDR3 DNA: TGTGCCAGCAGCTCAACTAGCGGGGGCTCCTACGAGCAGTACTTC.

The J gene is TRBJ2-2, the V gene TRBV30; D call uncertain. The CDR3 totals 13 residues. Trimming removed 3 bases at V and 1 base at J, with 6 bases between. Germline CDR1 is GTSNPN and CDR2 is SVGIG (reference sequence). The CDR3 DNA follows: TGTGCCTGGAGAGAACAGAACACCGGGGAGCTGTTTTTT. Translation gives CAWREQNTGELFF. The whole variable domain, filled in from reference TRBV30 and TRBJ2-2, reads SQTIHQWPATLVQPVGSPLSLECTVEGTSNPNLYWYRQAAGRGLQLLFYSVGIGQISSEVPQNLSASRPQDRQFILSSKKLLLSDSGFYLCAWREQNTGELFFGEGSRLTVL.

This clone occurred a few times. The chain recombines TRBV27 with TRBJ1-5; a possible D gene is TRBD1 (6 bases). In germline, CDR1 is MNHEY, CDR2 SMNVEV (reference sequence). The CDR3 spans 16 residues. V was cut by 4 bases and J by 3 bases, with 16 bases left in between. The CDR3 DNA sequence: TGTGCCAGCAGTTCTATAGTCCCAGGGGACAATCAGCCCCAGCATTTT. Translating it yields CASSSIVPGDNQPQHF.

The chain recombines TRBV11-2 with TRBJ2-3; 13 bases align to TRBD2. Germline-derived CDR1 and CDR2 are SGHAT and FQNNGV. V lost 3 bases, J lost 3 bases, and 9 bases stayed unmatched. The CDR3 extends over 18 amino acids. In DNA form, the CDR3 reads TGTGCCAGCAGCTTGGGAAGACTAGCGGGGGGCTCGACAGATACGCAGTATTTT. It translates to CASSLGRLAGGSTDTQYF.

This rearrangement joins TRBV6-5 to TRBJ1-1; D possibly corresponds to TRBD1 (5 bases). The CDR3 is 13 amino acids. Trimming pared 4 bases from V and 2 bases from J, leaving 8 bases between. Per the germline V gene, CDR1 is MNHEY and CDR2 is SVGAGI. The chain's CDR3 is CASSFDRNTEAFF. The CDR3 DNA sequence: TGTGCCAGCAGTTTCGACAGAAACACTGAAGCTTTCTTT.

This chain connects TRBV4-2 to TRBJ1-2; D may be TRBD1 (5 bases). The V gene's germline CDR1 is LGHNA and CDR2 YNFKEQ. The CDR3 sequence is 17 residues long. The V end lost 4 bases, the J end lost 1 base, and 19 bases lay between the germline ends. The CDR3 region is CASSRRDGRAFNYGYTF. The CDR3 DNA is TGTGCCAGCAGCCGCCGTGATGGCAGGGCCTTTAACTATGGCTACACCTTC.